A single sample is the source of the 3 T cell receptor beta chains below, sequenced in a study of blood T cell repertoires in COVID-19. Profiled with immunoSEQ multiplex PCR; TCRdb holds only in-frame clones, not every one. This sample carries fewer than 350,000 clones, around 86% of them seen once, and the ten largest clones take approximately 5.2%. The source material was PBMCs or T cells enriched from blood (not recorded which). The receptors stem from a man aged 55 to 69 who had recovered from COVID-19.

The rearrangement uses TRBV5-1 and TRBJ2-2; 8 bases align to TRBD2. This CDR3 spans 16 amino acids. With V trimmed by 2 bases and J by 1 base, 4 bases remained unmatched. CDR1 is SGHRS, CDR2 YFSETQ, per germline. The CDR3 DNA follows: TGCGCCAGCAGCTTCCCGGGACTAGTGAACACCGGGGAGCTGTTTTTT. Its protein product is CASSFPGLVNTGELFF.

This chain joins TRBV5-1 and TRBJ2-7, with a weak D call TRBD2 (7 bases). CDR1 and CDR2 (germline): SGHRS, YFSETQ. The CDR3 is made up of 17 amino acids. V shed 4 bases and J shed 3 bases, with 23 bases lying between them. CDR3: CASSSNPGGAGDYEQYF. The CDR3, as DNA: TGCGCCAGCAGCAGCAATCCGGGGGGAGCAGGGGACTACGAGCAGTACTTC.

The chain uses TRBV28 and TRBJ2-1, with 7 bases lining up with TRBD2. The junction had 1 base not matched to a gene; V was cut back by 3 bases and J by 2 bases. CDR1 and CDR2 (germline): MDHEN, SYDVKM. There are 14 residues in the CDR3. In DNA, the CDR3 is TGTGCCAGCAGTTTGGGGGGGACCTACAATGAGCAGTTCTTC. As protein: CASSLGGTYNEQFF.